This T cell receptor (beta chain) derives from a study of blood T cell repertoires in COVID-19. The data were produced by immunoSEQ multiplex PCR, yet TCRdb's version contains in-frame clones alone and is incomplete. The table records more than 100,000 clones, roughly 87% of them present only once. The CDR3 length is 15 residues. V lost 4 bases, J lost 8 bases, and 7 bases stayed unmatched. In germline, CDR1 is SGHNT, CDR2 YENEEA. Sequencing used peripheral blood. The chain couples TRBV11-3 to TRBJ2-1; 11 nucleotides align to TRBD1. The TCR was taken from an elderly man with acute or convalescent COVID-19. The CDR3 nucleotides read TGTGCCAGCAGCTATGGGACAGGGGGATCGTATGAGCAGTTCTTC. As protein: CASSYGTGGSYEQFF. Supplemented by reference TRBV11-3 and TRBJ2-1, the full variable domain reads EAGVVQSPRYKIIEKKQPVAFWCNPISGHNTLYWYLQNLGQGPELLIRYENEEAVDDSQLPKDRFSAERLKGVDSTLKIQPAELGDSAVYLCASSYGTGGSYEQFFGPGTRLTVL.